This is a list of T cell receptor beta chains from one sample in a study of blood T cell repertoires in COVID-19. Measured with immunoSEQ multiplex PCR; TCRdb has only the in-frame clones, and not every one. Of under 300,000 clones listed, approximately 87% were seen once; the top ten hold under 6.5%. Sequenced input: peripheral blood. The origin of the receptors is a man aged 60 to 75 with acute or convalescent COVID-19. CDR3s include the opening cysteine and the closing phenylalanine or tryptophan. Fields, in order: CDR3 protein, CDR3 DNA, CDR3 length, V gene, J gene, D gene, clone size. A D gene is named only where the DNA matches it firmly. The size field is filled for only some rows; it gives once, few, many or a size class.

CDR3: CASSQGRGGELFF
DNA: TGCGCCAGCAGCCAAGGGAGGGGCGGGGAGCTGTTTTTT
length: 13
V: TRBV4-3
J: TRBJ2-2
D: NA
size: NA

CDR3: CASSLDKQFGTQYF
DNA: TGTGCCAGCAGCTTAGACAAACAGTTCGGTACGCAGTATTTT
length: 14
V: TRBV13
J: TRBJ2-3
D: NA
size: NA

CDR3: CASILGRGKTQYF
DNA: TGTGCCAGCATCCTCGGGAGGGGGAAGACCCAGTACTTC
length: 13
V: TRBV2
J: TRBJ2-5
D: TRBD2
size: NA

CDR3: CASSQDPGNRGTEAFF
DNA: TGCGCCAGCAGCCAAGATCCAGGGAATCGCGGCACTGAAGCTTTCTTT
length: 16
V: TRBV4-1
J: TRBJ1-1
D: NA
size: once

CDR3: CASRTGHGTGELFF
DNA: TGTGCCAGTAGGACGGGACACGGCACCGGGGAGCTGTTTTTT
length: 14
V: TRBV19
J: TRBJ2-2
D: NA
size: NA

CDR3: CATSSTSPYNEQFF
DNA: TGTGCCACCAGTAGTACTAGTCCCTACAATGAGCAGTTCTTC
length: 14
V: TRBV15
J: TRBJ2-1
D: NA
size: NA

CDR3: CASSQPGGEQYF
DNA: TGTGCCAGCAGCCAACCAGGGGGCGAGCAGTACTTC
length: 12
V: TRBV3-1/TRBV3-2
J: TRBJ2-7
D: TRBD1
size: NA

CDR3: CASSLELRPQGTFF
DNA: TGTGCCAGCAGCTTAGAACTCCGACCCCAGGGGACTTTCTTT
length: 14
V: TRBV11-2
J: TRBJ1-1
D: NA
size: NA

CDR3: CASSRDRADGYTF
DNA: TGTGCCAGCAGTCGCGACAGGGCGGATGGCTACACCTTC
length: 13
V: TRBV9
J: TRBJ1-2
D: TRBD1
size: NA

CDR3: CASSSSSSGTNYGYTF
DNA: TGTGCCAGCTCATCATCTTCCTCCGGGACAAACTATGGCTACACCTTC
length: 16
V: TRBV18
J: TRBJ1-2
D: NA
size: NA

CDR3: CASSPGVAGGGETQYF
DNA: TGTGCCAGCAGCCCCGGGGTAGCGGGAGGCGGAGAGACCCAGTACTTC
length: 16
V: TRBV6-6
J: TRBJ2-5
D: TRBD2
size: NA

CDR3: CASHSSNNQPQHF
DNA: TGTGCCAGCCATAGCAGTAACAATCAGCCCCAGCATTTT
length: 13
V: TRBV28
J: TRBJ1-5
D: NA
size: once

CDR3: CATSASAGWSYGYTF
DNA: TGTGCCACCAGTGCCTCGGCGGGGTGGAGCTATGGCTACACCTTC
length: 15
V: TRBV24-1
J: TRBJ1-2
D: NA
size: NA

CDR3: CASSVRGYGYTF
DNA: TGTGCCAGCAGCGTCCGAGGGTATGGCTACACCTTC
length: 12
V: TRBV9
J: TRBJ1-2
D: NA
size: many

CDR3: CASSRPGARTNEKLFF
DNA: TGTGCCAGCAGCCGACCTGGGGCGCGAACTAATGAAAAACTGTTTTTT
length: 16
V: TRBV28
J: TRBJ1-4
D: NA
size: NA

CDR3: CAWSPGSGSRVEKLFF
DNA: TGTGCCTGGAGCCCCGGCTCGGGGAGTAGGGTTGAAAAACTGTTTTTT
length: 16
V: TRBV30
J: TRBJ1-4
D: NA
size: NA

CDR3: CASSLLRQVPSGNTIYF
DNA: TGTGCCAGCAGCTTGTTGCGACAGGTACCCTCTGGAAACACCATATATTTT
length: 17
V: TRBV5-8
J: TRBJ1-3
D: NA
size: NA

CDR3: CASSLGTGSFGEQFF
DNA: TGTGCCAGCAGCTTGGGGACAGGGAGCTTCGGTGAGCAGTTCTTC
length: 15
V: TRBV5-6
J: TRBJ2-1
D: TRBD1
size: once

CDR3: CASSSGGQGEGNTIYF
DNA: TGTGCCAGCAGCTCCGGCGGACAGGGGGAGGGAAACACCATATATTTT
length: 16
V: TRBV7-6
J: TRBJ1-3
D: TRBD1
size: NA

CDR3: CASSRPRQGNYEQYF
DNA: TGTGCCAGCAGCCGCCCACGACAGGGCAACTACGAGCAGTACTTC
length: 15
V: TRBV5-6
J: TRBJ2-7
D: TRBD1
size: NA

CDR3: CASSFSGQRTYEQYF
DNA: TGCGCCAGCAGCTTTAGTGGACAGAGGACCTACGAGCAGTACTTC
length: 15
V: TRBV5-1
J: TRBJ2-7
D: NA
size: NA

CDR3: CASRGGAAYEQYF
DNA: TGCGCCAGCAGGGGAGGAGCAGCCTACGAGCAGTACTTC
length: 13
V: TRBV5-1
J: TRBJ2-7
D: NA
size: NA

CDR3: CATSRFGGDEKLFF
DNA: TGTGCCACCAGCAGGTTCGGGGGGGACGAAAAACTGTTTTTT
length: 14
V: TRBV15
J: TRBJ1-4
D: NA
size: NA

CDR3: CASSPSASGSYEQYF
DNA: TGTGCCAGCTCACCAAGCGCTAGCGGGTCCTACGAGCAGTACTTC
length: 15
V: TRBV18
J: TRBJ2-7
D: TRBD2
size: NA

CDR3: CASSPSGATQDNEQFF
DNA: TGTGCCAGCAGCCCGAGTGGGGCGACCCAGGACAATGAGCAGTTCTTC
length: 16
V: TRBV7-6
J: TRBJ2-1
D: NA
size: NA

CDR3: CASLLGGGYEQYF
DNA: TGTGCCAGCCTGCTAGGGGGGGGATACGAGCAGTACTTC
length: 13
V: TRBV10-3
J: TRBJ2-7
D: NA
size: NA

CDR3: CASSQTQPDAGELFF
DNA: TGCGCCAGCAGCCAAACACAGCCCGACGCCGGGGAGCTGTTTTTT
length: 15
V: TRBV5-1
J: TRBJ2-2
D: NA
size: NA

CDR3: CASSRQGGPYEQYF
DNA: TGTGCCAGCAGCCGACAGGGGGGGCCCTACGAGCAGTACTTC
length: 14
V: TRBV28
J: TRBJ2-7
D: TRBD1
size: NA

CDR3: CASSSVTSGGVGELFF
DNA: TGTGCCAGCAGTTCCGTTACTAGCGGCGGGGTCGGGGAGCTGTTTTTT
length: 16
V: TRBV27
J: TRBJ2-2
D: TRBD2
size: NA